Only a few counts were recorded for the clone carrying this T cell receptor beta chain. This sample is drawn from a study of type 1 regulatory T cells. Study background: T-allo10 is an in vitro-generated, Tr1-enriched CD4 T cell product specific for alloantigen.

TCRdb called the reads again in MiXCR, with one record for every CDR3 protein. Of approximately 100,000 distinct CDR3 sequences listed, about a third are singletons. CDR3 size: 15 residues. Germline assignment: CDR1 DFQATT and CDR2 SNEGSKA (reference sequence). The ends lost 5 bases at V and 3 bases at J; junction bases unmatched: 10. Sequences were obtained from CD4+ T cells, either the whole sample or a sorted fraction (not recorded which). The TCR originated in a human donor in good health. This chain uses TRBV20-1 with TRBJ2-7; TRBD1 matches at 10 bases. CDR3 coding DNA: TGCAGTGCTCGACCTCCACGGACAGGGGGCTACGAGCAGTACTTC. The encoded protein is CSARPPRTGGYEQYF.